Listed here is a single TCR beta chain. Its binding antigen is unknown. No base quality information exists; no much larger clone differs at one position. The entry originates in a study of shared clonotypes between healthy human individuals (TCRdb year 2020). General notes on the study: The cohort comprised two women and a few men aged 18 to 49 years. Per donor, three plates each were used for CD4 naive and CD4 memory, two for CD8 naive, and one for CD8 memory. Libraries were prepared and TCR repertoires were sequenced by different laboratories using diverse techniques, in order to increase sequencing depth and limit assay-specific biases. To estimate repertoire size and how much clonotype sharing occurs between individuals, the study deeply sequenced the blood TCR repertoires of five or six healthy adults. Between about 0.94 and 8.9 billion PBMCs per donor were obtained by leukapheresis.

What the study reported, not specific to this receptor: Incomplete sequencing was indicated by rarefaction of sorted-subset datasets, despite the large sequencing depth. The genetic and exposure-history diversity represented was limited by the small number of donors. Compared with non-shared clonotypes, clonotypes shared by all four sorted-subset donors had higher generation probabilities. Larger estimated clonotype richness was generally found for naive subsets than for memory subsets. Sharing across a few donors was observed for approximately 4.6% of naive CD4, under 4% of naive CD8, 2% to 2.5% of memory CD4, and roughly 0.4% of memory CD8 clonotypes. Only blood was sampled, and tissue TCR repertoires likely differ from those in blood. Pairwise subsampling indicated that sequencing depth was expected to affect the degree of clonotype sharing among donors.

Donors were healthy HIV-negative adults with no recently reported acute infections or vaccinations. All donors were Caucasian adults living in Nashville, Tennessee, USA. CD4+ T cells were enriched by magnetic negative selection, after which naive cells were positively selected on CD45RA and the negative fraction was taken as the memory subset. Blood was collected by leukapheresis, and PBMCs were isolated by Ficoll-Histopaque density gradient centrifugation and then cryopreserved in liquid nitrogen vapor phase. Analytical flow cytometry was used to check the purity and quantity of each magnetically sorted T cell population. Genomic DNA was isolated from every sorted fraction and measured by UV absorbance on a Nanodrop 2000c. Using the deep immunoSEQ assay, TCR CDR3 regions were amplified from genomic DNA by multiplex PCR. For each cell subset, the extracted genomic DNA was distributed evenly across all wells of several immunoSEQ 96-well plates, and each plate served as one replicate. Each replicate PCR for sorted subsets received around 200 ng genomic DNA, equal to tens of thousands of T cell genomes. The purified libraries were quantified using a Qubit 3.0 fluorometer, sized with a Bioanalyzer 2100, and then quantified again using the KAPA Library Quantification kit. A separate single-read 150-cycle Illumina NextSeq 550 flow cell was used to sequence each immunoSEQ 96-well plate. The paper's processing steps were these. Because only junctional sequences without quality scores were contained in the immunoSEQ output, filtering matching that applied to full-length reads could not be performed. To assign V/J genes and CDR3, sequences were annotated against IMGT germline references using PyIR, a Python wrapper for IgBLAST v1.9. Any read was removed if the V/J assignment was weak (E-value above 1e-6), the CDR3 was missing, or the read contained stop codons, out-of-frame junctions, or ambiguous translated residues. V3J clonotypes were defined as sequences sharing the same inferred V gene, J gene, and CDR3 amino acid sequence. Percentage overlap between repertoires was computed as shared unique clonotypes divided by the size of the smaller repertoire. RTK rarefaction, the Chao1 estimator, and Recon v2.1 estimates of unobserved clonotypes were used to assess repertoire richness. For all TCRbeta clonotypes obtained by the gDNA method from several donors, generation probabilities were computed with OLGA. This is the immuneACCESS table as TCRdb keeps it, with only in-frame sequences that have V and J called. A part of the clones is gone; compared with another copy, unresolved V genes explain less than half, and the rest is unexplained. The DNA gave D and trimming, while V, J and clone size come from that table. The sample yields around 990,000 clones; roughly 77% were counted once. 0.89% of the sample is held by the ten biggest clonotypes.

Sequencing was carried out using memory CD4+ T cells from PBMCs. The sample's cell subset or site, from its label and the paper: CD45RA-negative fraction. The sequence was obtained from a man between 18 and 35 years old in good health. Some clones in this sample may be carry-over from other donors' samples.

The CDR3 region has the sequence CASSHQGGSWEQYF. The sequenced DNA: TGTGCCAGCAGCCACCAGGGGGGTTCCTGGGAGCAGTACTTC. The rearranged chain carries TRBV28 and TRBJ2-7; TRBD1 is possibly the D segment (7 matching bases). V lost 6 bases and J lost 7 bases; the stretch between them is 19 bases long. Inclusive of the bounding cysteine and phenylalanine, the CDR3 is 14 residues long. Only the CDR3 DNA is retained, 42 bases long and in frame from the first base. The germline V gene yields MDHEN for CDR1 and SYDVKM for CDR2. Here the CDR3 is joined to the reference TRBV28 and TRBJ2-7 genes, and the full variable domain is: DVKVTQSSRYLVKRTGEKVFLECVQDMDHENMFWYRQDPGLGLRLIYFSYDVKMKEKGDIPEGYSVSREKKERFSLILESASTNQTSMYLCASSHQGGSWEQYFGPGTRLTVT.